The clone carrying this T cell receptor (beta chain) was recorded a few times. The antigen remains undetermined. Prepared TCR beta cDNA libraries contained unique molecular identifiers. TCRdb re-called the PCR reads with MiXCR, one entry per CDR3 protein. The top ten clones hold 1.5% to 2% of a sample with roughly 600,000 distinct CDR3 sequences, around 40% of them seen once. V was clipped by 5 bases and J by 0 bases, with 10 bases between them. This CDR3 region has 15 residues. Germline lookup yields CDR1 SGHTA and CDR2 FQGTGA. The sample is drawn from a study of post-analysis software for immune sequencing data. Study-wide points: In patients, TRBV5-6, TRBV5-1 and TRBV20-1 belonged to about five TRBV segments found more frequently than in controls.

Sequencing input: blood. The TCR sequence derives from a girl aged 10 to 17 with multiple sclerosis. This chain connects TRBV7-3 to TRBJ2-2; D call uncertain. The CDR3 loop is CASSLAASNTGELFF. CDR3 DNA: TGTGCCAGCAGCCTCGCTGCCTCGAACACCGGGGAGCTGTTTTTT.